The 4 T cell receptor beta chains reported below all come from one sample, sequenced in a study of regulatory T cells in long-lasting Graves disease. Building of the TCR beta libraries involved iRepertoire HTBI primers and Arm-PCR of CDR3 regions. TCRdb used MiXCR to reprocess the multiplex PCR reads, holding one entry per CDR3 protein. Among a few hundred thousand distinct CDR3 sequences listed, about 18% were seen once. The time point denotes: newly diagnosed GD, antithyroid drugs for less than 3 months. From RNA extracted from PBMCs, the TCR library was made. These sequences were also reported in another study, on T cells in Graves' hyperthyroidism and ophthalmopathy.

Sequencing used peripheral blood mononuclear cells (PBMCs), obtained at new diagnosis, from a patient treated with antithyroid drugs. These receptors came from a woman in her 30s with Graves disease.

The table lists this clonotype with many counts. The chain uses TRBV14 and TRBJ1-2, with 8 bases identical to TRBD1. Germline trimming cut 6 bases from V and 4 bases from J; bases unmatched to any gene: 7. The length of the CDR3 is 14 residues. Germline CDR1 SGHDN, CDR2 FVKESK. The CDR3 DNA reads as TGTGCCAGCAGTCTGAGGACAGGGCCCTATGGCTACACCTTC. Translation: CASSLRTGPYGYTF. The full variable domain, in which reference TRBV14 and TRBJ1-2 provide the parts outside the CDR3, is EAGVTQFPSHSVIEKGQTVTLRCDPISGHDNLYWYRRVMGKEIKFLLHFVKESKQDESGMPNNRFLAERTGGTYSTLKVQPAELEDSGVYFCASSLRTGPYGYTFGSGTRLTVV.

There are many counts of this clonotype. V and J are TRBV7-8 and TRBJ2-2; possibly TRBD1 for D (6 bases). V dropped 5 bases and J dropped 0 bases, with 13 bases sitting between them. The CDR3 runs 16 residues. Germline values: CDR1 SGHVS, CDR2 FQNEAQ. CDR3 sequence reads: CASSLGQNANTGELFF. The CDR3 DNA is TGTGCCAGCAGCCTAGGACAGAATGCGAACACCGGGGAGCTGTTTTTT. Full variable domain (remainder filled in from reference TRBV7-8 and TRBJ2-2): GAGVSQSPRYKVAKRGQDVALRCDPISGHVSLFWYQQALGQGPEFLTYFQNEAQLDKSGLPSDRFFAERPEGSVSTLKIQRTQQEDSAVYLCASSLGQNANTGELFFGEGSRLTVL.

The rearrangement joins TRBV9 to TRBJ2-7, with 8 bases fitting TRBD2. Germline trimming cut 3 bases from V and 0 bases from J; bases unmatched to any gene: 5. The CDR3 length is 15 residues. Germline values: CDR1 SGDLS, CDR2 YYNGEE. The CDR3 sequence is CASSATGGPSYEQYF. The CDR3, as DNA: TGTGCCAGCAGCGCAACGGGGGGGCCCTCCTACGAGCAGTACTTC.

The sample holds many counts of this clonotype. The chain is built from TRBV28 and TRBJ2-3; 12 positions match TRBD1. The CDR3 consists of 17 residues. V shed 5 bases, J shed 4 bases, and the junction held 10 bases outside the gene matches. The germline CDR1 and CDR2 sequences are MDHEN and SYDVKM. The CDR3: CASSPSDGTGGSDTQYF. The CDR3 DNA is TGTGCCAGCAGTCCCTCCGATGGGACAGGGGGCTCAGATACGCAGTATTTT.